This entry is about one T cell receptor (beta chain). The sample carries other DNA sequences with the same CDR3. Here immunoSEQ multiplex PCR was the method, and the copy in TCRdb shows in-frame clones only, minus some. The sample includes millions of clones, roughly 94% of them seen just once. The sample belongs to a study of shared clonotypes between healthy human individuals. Looking at the study overall: Donor composition was a couple of women and three men, aged 18 to 49.

V trimming: 0 bases; J trimming: 3 bases; junction bases outside the gene matches: 2. CDR3 size: 16 residues. CDR1 is SGHRS and CDR2 is YFSETQ in the germline V gene. V is TRBV5-1 and J is TRBJ2-3, with 12 bases aligning to TRBD2. The sequenced material came from naive CD4+ T cells sorted from blood. Documented subset: CD45RA+ positively selected. The sequence came from a man aged 18 to 30 in good health. CDR3 nucleotides: TGCGCCAGCAGCTTGGACGGGACTAGCGGGACAGATACGCAGTATTTT. Residues: CASSLDGTSGTDTQYF.